This T cell receptor beta chain was retrieved from a study of blood T cell repertoires in COVID-19. Whole-study context: The samples span acute and convalescent COVID-19 from the United States, Italy and Spain. PBMCs, B-cell-depleted T cells, or T cells were the source of the cDNA or gDNA that made up the material.

Per the authors' pipeline: The assay estimated nucleated cells by amplifying reference gene primers. The data were produced by immunoSEQ multiplex PCR, yet TCRdb's version contains in-frame clones alone and is incomplete. D and trimming come from the DNA, and the V and J calls and clone size come from that table. The data hold a few hundred thousand clones, with 80% to 90% observed a single time. Trimming at V came to 3 bases and at J to 7 bases, leaving 4 bases not matched to a gene. CDR1 is LNHDA, CDR2 SQIVND, per germline (reference sequence). CDR3 length: 14 residues. J is TRBJ2-2 and V is TRBV19; 8 bases are shared with TRBD1. This receptor was taken from a man aged 35 to 55 with acute or convalescent COVID-19. The source material was peripheral blood. The CDR3 DNA reads TGTGCCAGTAGTATGGCGACAGGGGACGGGGAGCTGTTTTTT. Its translation is CASSMATGDGELFF.